The 32 T cell receptor beta chains presented below share a single source sample, sequenced in a study of a mutant IDH1 vaccine in newly diagnosed glioma. The assay was immunoSEQ multiplex PCR, and TCRdb's table has in-frame clones only and misses some. This sample has nearly 50,000 clones, with about four fifths found just once. The antigens these receptors bind are not known. The sample's time point: week 47, end of study. One vaccine dose held 300 ug of mutant IDH1 20-mer peptide and came with topical imiquimod. The sequences come from PBMCs, collected from a glioma patient whose treatment included an IDH1 peptide vaccine. The receptors come from a woman aged 25 to 39 with glioma. Some clones in this sample may be carry-over from other donors' samples.

CDR3 DNA: TGTGCCAGCGGAAGGACAGGGAACTACGAGCAGTACTTC. It codes for CASGRTGNYEQYF. J is TRBJ2-7 and V is TRBV19; 8 bases are shared with TRBD1. This CDR3 comprises 13 residues. After removal of 9 bases from V and 3 bases from J, the junction contained 7 bases not matched to a gene. Germline values: CDR1 LNHDA, CDR2 SQIVND (reference sequence). Filled out from reference TRBV19 and TRBJ2-7, the complete variable domain reads DGGITQSPKYLFRKEGQNVTLSCEQNLNHDAMYWYRQDPGQGLRLIYYSQIVNDFQKGDIAEGYSVSREKKESFPLTVTSAQKNPTAFYLCASGRTGNYEQYFGPGTRLTVT.

This sequence joins TRBV5-4 and TRBJ2-1, with D possibly being TRBD2 (5 bases). The CDR3 is made up of 14 amino acids. CDR1 SGHNT and CDR2 YYREEE come from the germline V gene (reference sequence). Trimming cost V 2 bases and J 4 bases, with 10 bases left between them. The CDR3 here is CASSLPSLYNEQFF. CDR3 coding DNA: TGTGCCAGCAGCTTACCTAGCCTGTACAATGAGCAGTTCTTC.

DNA of the CDR3: TGCAGCGTCCGTCCCGGGACAGGGAGCGAGCAGTACTTC. Translation: CSVRPGTGSEQYF. The rearrangement joins TRBV29-1 to TRBJ2-7; TRBD1 aligns across 9 bases. V shed 6 bases, J shed 6 bases, and the junction held 9 bases outside the gene matches. Germline lookup yields CDR1 SQVTM and CDR2 ANQGSEA. The CDR3 runs 13 residues.

The chain joins TRBV5-1 to TRBJ1-1; possible D gene TRBD1, 6 bases. Germline loops: CDR1 SGHRS, CDR2 YFSETQ. The CDR3 consists of 14 residues. V was clipped by 0 bases and J by 4 bases, with 10 bases between them. For the CDR3, the DNA is TGCGCCAGCAGCTTGGCAGGGGTGGGCACTGAAGCTTTCTTT. As protein: CASSLAGVGTEAFF.

The V gene is TRBV2, the J gene TRBJ2-7, with D perhaps assigned TRBD1 or TRBD2 (5 bases each). This CDR3 has 13 amino acids. CDR1 is SNHLY and CDR2 is FYNNEI in the germline V gene. V was pared by 5 bases and J by 4 bases, with 12 bases between. In DNA form, the CDR3 reads TGTGCCAGCAGTCCTGATGAGGGGTACGAGCAGTACTTC. This codes for CASSPDEGYEQYF.

The rearrangement joins TRBV2 to TRBJ1-2; D is unresolved. Germline CDR1 SNHLY, CDR2 FYNNEI. Trimming pared 4 bases from V and 6 bases from J, leaving 12 bases between. CDR3 length: 13 amino acids. DNA for the CDR3: TGTGCCAGCAGTGTGAGGATTGAGAATGGCTACACCTTC. Residues: CASSVRIENGYTF.

This chain uses TRBV29-1 with TRBJ2-1; 7 bases agree with TRBD2. Germline-derived CDR1 and CDR2 are SQVTM and ANQGSEA. Trimming at V came to 7 bases and at J to 8 bases, leaving 11 bases not matched to a gene. The CDR3 sequence is 13 residues long. The CDR3 DNA follows: TGCAGCGCCCTCCCAGCGGGATTGCATGAGCAGTTCTTC. As protein: CSALPAGLHEQFF.

This clone was observed a few times. This chain uses TRBV29-1 with TRBJ1-1; 8 nucleotides agree with TRBD1. Germline values: CDR1 SQVTM, CDR2 ANQGSEA. The CDR3 loop spans 13 amino acids. Trimming removed 8 bases from V and 4 bases from J; junction bases left unmatched: 9. In DNA form, the CDR3 reads TGCAGCTTAGGACAGGGTGGTTCCACTGAAGCTTTCTTT. Its translation is CSLGQGGSTEAFF. The complete variable domain, with remaining parts taken from reference TRBV29-1 and TRBJ1-1, reads SAVISQKPSRDICQRGTSLTIQCQVDSQVTMMFWYRQQPGQSLTLIATANQGSEATYESGFVIDKFPISRPNLTFSTLTVSNMSPEDSSIYLCSLGQGGSTEAFFGQGTRLTVV.

The chain uses TRBV4-1 and TRBJ2-7; 7 bases agree with TRBD1. The CDR3 is made up of 14 amino acids. With 4 bases clipped from V and 2 bases from J, the junction kept 5 bases outside the gene matches. Germline V gives CDR1 MGHRA, CDR2 YSYEKL. The CDR3 region is CASSPTDRAYEQYF. The CDR3 nucleotides read TGCGCCAGCAGCCCAACAGACAGGGCCTACGAGCAGTACTTC.

The CDR3 sequence: CASSYLSSPVHEQYF. For the CDR3, the DNA is TGTGCCAGCAGTTACCTGAGTAGCCCAGTCCACGAGCAGTACTTC. J is TRBJ2-7 and V is TRBV6-5, with D hard to call. The V gene lost 2 bases and the J gene lost 5 bases, with 16 bases spanning the gap. CDR3 length equals 15 residues. Per germline, CDR1 MNHEY and CDR2 SVGAGI.

The rearrangement links TRBV6-5 to TRBJ2-7, with D perhaps matching TRBD1 or TRBD2 (5 bases each). With 0 bases removed from V and 4 bases from J, the gap between germline ends came to 16 bases. The CDR3 length is 16 residues. Germline V gene data show CDR1 as MNHEY and CDR2 as SVGAGI. DNA for the CDR3: TGTGCCAGCAGTTACTCGACCGGACAAGGACTTTACGAGCAGTACTTC. Translating gives CASSYSTGQGLYEQYF.

The chain carries TRBV2 and TRBJ2-1; a weak D match, TRBD1 (6 bases). The germline V gene has CDR1 SNHLY and CDR2 FYNNEI. V gave up 6 bases and J gave up 5 bases, with 20 bases separating them. This CDR3 contains 16 residues. CDR3 sequence: CASSEWDRDKDNEQFF. The CDR3 nucleotides are TGTGCCAGCAGCGAATGGGATAGGGACAAGGACAATGAGCAGTTCTTC. Filled out from reference TRBV2 and TRBJ2-1, the complete variable domain reads EPEVTQTPSHQVTQMGQEVILRCVPISNHLYFYWYRQILGQKVEFLVSFYNNEISEKSEIFDDQFSVERPDGSNFTLKIRSTKLEDSAMYFCASSEWDRDKDNEQFFGPGTRLTVL.

This clone came up a few times. The genes are TRBV25-1 and TRBJ1-4; D unclear. Trimming cost V 0 bases and J 0 bases, with 2 bases left between them. The CDR3 extends over 14 amino acids. Germline V gene data show CDR1 as MGHDK and CDR2 as SYGVNS. The DNA for the CDR3 is TGTGCCAGCAGTGAATATACAACTAATGAAAAACTGTTTTTT. It is translated as CASSEYTTNEKLFF.

V and J are TRBV7-2 and TRBJ2-1, with D unclear. Germline CDR1 is SGHTA and CDR2 is FQGNSA. Trimming removed 4 bases at V and 8 bases at J, with 9 bases between. This CDR3 has 12 amino acids. The CDR3 loop reads CASSYDVYEQFF. CDR3 sequence (DNA): TGTGCCAGCAGCTATGACGTTTATGAGCAGTTCTTC.

The chain recombines TRBV7-9 with TRBJ2-1, with 7 bases lining up with TRBD2. Per germline, CDR1 SEHNR and CDR2 FQNEAQ (reference sequence). This CDR3 spans 16 amino acids. Trimming took 5 bases from V and 10 from J; bases not matched to a gene: 17. The CDR3: CASSPPRAGVVREQFF. DNA of the CDR3: TGTGCCAGCAGCCCTCCAAGGGCGGGAGTCGTCCGGGAGCAGTTCTTC.

The rearrangement joins TRBV18 to TRBJ2-7, with D possibly TRBD1 on 5 matching bases. With 3 bases removed from V and 2 bases from J, the gap between germline ends came to 11 bases. The CDR3 length is 14 residues. In germline, CDR1 is KGHSH, CDR2 LQKENI. CDR3 nucleotides: TGTGCCAGCTCACCCATAGACAGCCCCTACGAGCAGTACTTC. Amino acid sequence: CASSPIDSPYEQYF.

The gene calls are TRBV6-5 and TRBJ2-4; D possibly corresponds to TRBD1 (5 bases). V gave up 2 bases and J gave up 7 bases, with 12 bases separating them. The CDR3 loop spans 14 amino acids. CDR1 is MNHEY and CDR2 is SVGAGI in the germline V gene. The chain's CDR3 is CASSYGGQSNIQYF. Here the CDR3 DNA reads TGTGCCAGCAGTTACGGCGGACAATCTAACATTCAGTACTTC.

The chain has TRBV4-1 and TRBJ1-2; TRBD1 agrees at 7 bases. CDR3 size: 14 residues. Looked up from germline, CDR1 is MGHRA and CDR2 is YSYEKL. V was pared by 3 bases and J by 4 bases, with 5 bases of the junction left unmatched. The CDR3 spells CASSHPGTAYGYTF. The CDR3 DNA sequence: TGCGCCAGCAGCCACCCCGGGACAGCCTATGGCTACACCTTC.

The chain links TRBV18 to TRBJ1-6, with D tentatively TRBD1 (6 bases). Germline V gene sequence: CDR1 KGHSH, CDR2 LQKENI. V was shortened by 1 base and J by 10 bases, with 14 bases between the two germline ends. The CDR3 consists of 15 residues. For the CDR3, the DNA is TGTGCCAGCTCACCACTGGAAACAGGGCGGTCACCCCTCCACTTT. Translated: CASSPLETGRSPLHF.

This clone appeared once. The chain combines TRBV27 with TRBJ2-7, with 12 bases matching TRBD2. Germline CDR1 and CDR2: MNHEY and SMNVEV (reference sequence). V lost 6 bases and J lost 6; bases outside the gene matches: 6. This CDR3 contains 14 residues. This CDR3 reads CASSRQGLAGEQYF. In DNA form, the CDR3 reads TGTGCCAGCAGCCGACAGGGACTAGCGGGCGAGCAGTACTTC.

To note about this clone: One end of the junction is discordant with germline, which a read error may explain. CDR3 sequence: CASSLGPEGRTAQYF. In DNA form, the CDR3 reads TGTGCTAGCAGCTTAGGTCCCGAAGGGAGAACGGCCCAGTACTTC. The gene calls are TRBV7-7 and TRBJ2-5; D is perhaps TRBD2 (5 bases). The CDR3 has 15 amino acids. CDR1 SSHAT and CDR2 FNYEAQ come from the germline V gene (reference sequence).

The gene calls are TRBV2 and TRBJ2-1; tentative D call: TRBD2 (6 bases). Germline V gives CDR1 SNHLY, CDR2 FYNNEI. The CDR3 consists of 15 residues. Trimming took off 4 bases at V and 0 bases at J, with 10 bases between the two ends. The CDR3 bases are TGTGCCAGCAGTGCCTTAGCGGCCTCCTACAATGAGCAGTTCTTC. It specifies CASSALAASYNEQFF.

J is TRBJ1-1 and V is TRBV21-1. TRBV21-1 is tagged as a pseudogene. The CDR3 sequence is 12 residues long. CDR3 nucleotide sequence: TGTGCCAGGCAAGATCGGAACACTGAAGCTTTCTTT. Translated: CARQDRNTEAFF.

The chain is built from TRBV27 and TRBJ1-5; TRBD1 might be the D (6 bases). The germline CDR1 and CDR2 sequences are MNHEY and SMNVEV (reference sequence). Deletions cut 2 bases from V and 6 bases from J, with 11 bases between. CDR3 length: 14 amino acids. The CDR3 region has the DNA TGTGCCAGCAGTTTAAAGGGGGAAGGTCAGCCCCAGCATTTT. Encoded protein: CASSLKGEGQPQHF.

V and J are TRBV12-5 and TRBJ2-5; D might be TRBD1 (6 bases). Germline V gives CDR1 LGHNT, CDR2 FRNRAP. CDR3 length: 15 residues. The V gene lost 7 bases and the J gene lost 10 bases, with 25 bases spanning the gap. The CDR3 loop is CASDFRQVSVKDQYF. The CDR3, as DNA: TGTGCTAGTGATTTCCGACAGGTTTCCGTCAAAGACCAGTACTTC.

This chain links TRBV7-6 with TRBJ2-7; D might be TRBD1 (6 bases). Germline assignment: CDR1 SGHVS and CDR2 FNYEAQ. V gave up 0 bases and J gave up 2 bases, with 11 bases separating them. The CDR3 extends over 15 amino acids. CDR3 DNA: TGTGCCAGCAGCTTAGCGTCGACAGGACCCTACGAGCAGTACTTC. It yields the protein CASSLASTGPYEQYF.

The chain carries TRBV5-5 and TRBJ1-4; 10 positions agree with TRBD1. Per the germline V gene, CDR1 is SGHKS and CDR2 is YYEKEE (reference sequence). The ends lost 6 bases at V and 8 bases at J; junction bases unmatched: 10. The CDR3 covers 15 residues. In DNA form, the CDR3 reads TGTGCCAGCACCCCCGGGACAGGGGTGTGGGAAAAACTGTTTTTT. Encoded protein: CASTPGTGVWEKLFF. Supplemented by reference TRBV5-5 and TRBJ1-4, the full variable domain reads DAGVTQSPTHLIKTRGQQVTLRCSPISGHKSVSWYQQVLGQGPQFIFQYYEKEERGRGNFPDRFSARQFPNYSSELNVNALLLGDSALYLCASTPGTGVWEKLFFGSGTQLSVL.

The chain employs TRBV4-1 and TRBJ2-1; 8 bases are a match to TRBD2. This CDR3 contains 16 residues. Losses at the gene ends were 4 bases for V and 4 bases for J; bases not matched to a gene: 9. Germline V gene sequence: CDR1 MGHRA, CDR2 YSYEKL. The CDR3 coding sequence is TGCGCCAGCAGCCCCGGTGAGGGACTAGATTACAATGAGCAGTTCTTC. This gives the protein CASSPGEGLDYNEQFF.

The V and J genes are TRBV7-2 and TRBJ2-1, with D possibly matching TRBD2 (5 bases). Germline values: CDR1 SGHTA, CDR2 FQGNSA. The CDR3 runs 12 residues. V shed 3 bases and J shed 6 bases, with 6 bases lying between them. The CDR3 DNA is TGTGCCAGCAGCTTTCGGGGCAATGAGCAGTTCTTC. Protein product: CASSFRGNEQFF.

Only a few counts were recorded for this clone. The genes are TRBV30 and TRBJ1-1, with 7 bases fitting TRBD1. CDR3 length: 12 residues. Germline V gives CDR1 GTSNPN, CDR2 SVGIG (reference sequence). The V segment lost 3 bases and the J segment 8 bases; nucleotides outside the gene matches: 6. CDR3 amino acids: CAWRLGTVEAFF. Here the CDR3 DNA reads TGTGCCTGGAGGCTCGGGACAGTAGAAGCTTTCTTT.

The chain has TRBV9 and TRBJ2-2, with D possibly TRBD2 on 6 matching bases. There are 15 residues in the CDR3. CDR1 and CDR2 (germline): SGDLS, YYNGEE. V shed 3 bases and J shed 1 base, with 10 bases lying between them. The CDR3 DNA is TGTGCCAGCAGCGAAGGTAGCGGGAACACCGGGGAGCTGTTTTTT. Amino acids: CASSEGSGNTGELFF.

The chain recombines TRBV27 with TRBJ2-7; 7 positions match TRBD2. This CDR3 region has 15 residues. CDR1 and CDR2 from the germline V gene are MNHEY and SMNVEV (reference sequence). Unmatched junction bases numbered 6, after V lost 1 base and J lost 3 bases. In DNA, the CDR3 is TGTGCCAGCAGTTTATTGTCTAGCGGTGTCTACGAGCAGTACTTC. It encodes CASSLLSSGVYEQYF.